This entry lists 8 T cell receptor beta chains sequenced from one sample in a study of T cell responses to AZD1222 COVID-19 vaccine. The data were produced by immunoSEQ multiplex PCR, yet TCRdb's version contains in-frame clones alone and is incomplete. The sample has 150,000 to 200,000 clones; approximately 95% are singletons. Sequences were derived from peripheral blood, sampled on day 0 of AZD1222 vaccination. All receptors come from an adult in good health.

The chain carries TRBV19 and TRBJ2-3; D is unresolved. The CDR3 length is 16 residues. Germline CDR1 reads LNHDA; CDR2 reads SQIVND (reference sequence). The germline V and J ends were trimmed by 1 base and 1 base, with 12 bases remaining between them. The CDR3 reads CASSIGARLGTDTQYF. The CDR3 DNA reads TGTGCCAGTAGTATAGGGGCCCGACTCGGCACAGATACGCAGTATTTT.

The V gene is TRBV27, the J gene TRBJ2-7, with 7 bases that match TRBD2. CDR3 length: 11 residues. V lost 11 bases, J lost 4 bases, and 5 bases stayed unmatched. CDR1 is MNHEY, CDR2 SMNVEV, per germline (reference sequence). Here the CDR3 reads CASWGGYEQYF. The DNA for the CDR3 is TGTGCCTCCTGGGGGGGGTACGAGCAGTACTTC.

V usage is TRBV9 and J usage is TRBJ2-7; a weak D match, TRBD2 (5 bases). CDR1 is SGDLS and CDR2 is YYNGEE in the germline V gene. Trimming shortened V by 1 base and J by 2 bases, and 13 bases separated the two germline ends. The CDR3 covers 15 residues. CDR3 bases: TGTGCCAGCAGCGTAAGTAGCGCGCCAACCTACGAGCAGTACTTC. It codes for CASSVSSAPTYEQYF.

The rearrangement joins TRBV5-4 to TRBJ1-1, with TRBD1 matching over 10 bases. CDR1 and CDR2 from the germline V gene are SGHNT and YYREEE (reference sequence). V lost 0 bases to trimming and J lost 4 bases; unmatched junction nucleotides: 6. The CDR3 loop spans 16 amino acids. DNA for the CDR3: TGTGCCAGCAGCTTGGGACAGGGGGCGCGTAGCACTGAAGCTTTCTTT. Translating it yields CASSLGQGARSTEAFF.

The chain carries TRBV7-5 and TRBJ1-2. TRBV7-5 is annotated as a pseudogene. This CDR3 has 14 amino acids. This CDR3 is CVRSSHTENYGYTF. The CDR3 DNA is TGTGTCAGAAGCTCTCACACGGAAAACTATGGCTACACCTTC.

The CDR3 region has the DNA TGTGCCAGCAGTTACTCGATGGGTGACTTGGATACACCCCTCCACTTT. Translation gives CASSYSMGDLDTPLHF. The chain joins TRBV6-2 or TRBV6-3 to TRBJ1-6; no clear D. This CDR3 comprises 16 residues. V lost 0 bases to trimming and J lost 11 bases, with 17 bases between them. The germline CDR1 and CDR2 sequences are MNHEY and SVGEGT.

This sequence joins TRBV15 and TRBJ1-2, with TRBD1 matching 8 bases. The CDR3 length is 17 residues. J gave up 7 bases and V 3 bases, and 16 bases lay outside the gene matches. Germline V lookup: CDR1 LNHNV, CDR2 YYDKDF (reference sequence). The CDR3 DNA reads TGTGCCACCAGCAGGGGACTTGCAGGGGGCGGGATGGGTGGCTACACCTTC. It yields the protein CATSRGLAGGGMGGYTF.

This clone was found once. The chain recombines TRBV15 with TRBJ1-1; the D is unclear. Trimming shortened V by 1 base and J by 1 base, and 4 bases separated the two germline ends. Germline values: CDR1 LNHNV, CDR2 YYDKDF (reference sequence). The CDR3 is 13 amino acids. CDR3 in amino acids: CATSRVANTEAFF. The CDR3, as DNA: TGTGCCACCAGCAGAGTAGCGAACACTGAAGCTTTCTTT.